This T cell receptor beta chain was obtained from a study of somatic mutations in cytotoxic T cells in rheumatoid arthritis (dated by TCRdb to 2016 to 2017). Regarding the study in general: Right after diagnosis and prior to the start of any treatment, 25 to 30 ml EDTA of peripheral blood was drawn from patients. A total of some 68 rheumatoid arthritis patients and roughly 18 healthy controls underwent TCRB deep sequencing. The study asked whether expanded CD8+ T-cell clones in newly diagnosed, untreated rheumatoid arthritis carry somatic mutations, and used TCRB deep sequencing to characterize clonality. The median ages of the patient and control groups were essentially identical. A FACSAria II or Sony SH800 was used to flow-sort some V beta antibody-stained T-cell populations at nearly 100% purity, and TCRB sequencing was also done on sorted V beta1+ cells.

CD4+ and CD8+ cells were isolated by positive magnetic bead selection on an AutoMACS, and purity was checked by flow cytometry. Initial screening for clonal expansions relied on flow cytometry with a TCR V beta antibody panel, after which sorted CD8+ fractions underwent TCRB deep sequencing for characterization. Peripheral blood mononuclear cells were isolated by Ficoll-Paque PLUS density gradient separation. Using Nucleospin Tissue or Tissue XS kits, DNA was extracted from CD4-enriched, CD8-enriched or PBMC samples, with quantification by a Qubit 2.0 fluorometer. The immunoSEQ assay was applied to genomic DNA for TCRB CDR3 sequencing. The paper's processing steps were these. When patient CD8+ clones exceeding 1% were checked against published virus-specific TCRB sequences, only a few matched. The analyses included only productive TCRB rearrangements. Clonality was expressed as a Shannon entropy-based productive clonality index, with each clone defined by a unique TCRB CDR3 sequence. Repertoire overlap between two samples was calculated from the template counts of each clone relative to total templates per sample. V-gene usage from TCRB sequencing and V-gene usage measured by flow cytometry were correlated (Spearman r of about 0.62). TCRdb took this table from immuneACCESS and kept in-frame rearrangements with V and J called. Such tables lack part of the clones; where checked against another copy, unresolved V genes explain under half of the gap, and the rest is unexplained. Clone size and the V and J calls come from that table; the DNA yielded D and trimming. The sample includes 15,000 or so clones, with roughly 80% observed a single time. The leading ten clones occupy 12% of the sample.

Study-wide conclusions, independent of this receptor: Rheumatoid arthritis patients and age-matched healthy controls did not significantly differ in CD8+ T-cell clonality. In patients, CD8+ clonality rose with age (Spearman r ≈ 0.49), which was not the case in healthy controls. In about an eighth of the roughly 60 patients the largest CD8+ clone exceeded 20% of CD8+ cells, and several identical CD8+ TCRB sequences were shared between blood and synovial fluid. The expanded CD8+ clones had unknown antigen targets, and not appearing in virus-specific databases did not rule out that they were virus-specific.

With respect to this clone: Its antigen is still unknown. No qualities accompany the bases; no much larger clone lies one base away.

The specimen sequenced was CD8+ T cells sorted from blood. The source of this sequence is an adult with rheumatoid arthritis.

The sequenced DNA is TGCAGCGTCGCCGGACTAGCGGGGGGGTACGAGCAGTACTTC. Its protein is CSVAGLAGGYEQYF. The chain was built from TRBV29-1 and TRBJ2-7; the central 15 bases match TRBD2. CDR1 and CDR2, per the germline V gene, are SQVTM and ANQGSEA. From V the trimming removes 6 bases and from J it removes 4 bases, while the gene matches leave 4 bases of the junction unaccounted for. CDR3 length: 14 amino acids, cysteine to phenylalanine. The entry retains the CDR3 DNA only, 42 bases that are in frame from base 1.